Listed below are T cell receptor beta chains from one sample, sequenced in a study of T cell responses to AZD1222 COVID-19 vaccine. The protocol was immunoSEQ multiplex PCR, while the TCRdb copy is restricted to in-frame clones and leaves out a portion. This sample has under 200,000 clones, with 92% found just once. This specimen consisted of peripheral blood, obtained 28 days after the second AZD1222 dose. The receptors stem from an adult who received the AZD1222 COVID-19 vaccine. Both conserved end residues are part of each CDR3. A D gene is named only where the DNA matches it firmly. Not every row has a clone size; where given, it reads once, few, many or a size class.

v_gene	d_gene	j_gene	abundance	CDR3aa	CDR3nt
TRBV9	NA	TRBJ1-1	NA	CASSANSGNTEAFF	TGTGCCAGCAGCGCCAACTCGGGAAACACTGAAGCTTTCTTT
TRBV19	NA	TRBJ1-2	NA	CASSIGVGWRGYTF	TGTGCCAGTAGTATAGGTGTGGGGTGGCGTGGCTACACCTTC
TRBV6-6	TRBD2	TRBJ2-1	once	CASSYLLAGEEQFF	TGTGCCAGCAGTTACTTACTAGCGGGGGAGGAGCAGTTCTTC
TRBV19	TRBD1	TRBJ2-7	NA	CATSARTGSYEQYF	TGTGCCACATCAGCCCGGACAGGCTCCTACGAGCAGTACTTC
TRBV10-3	TRBD1	TRBJ1-6	NA	CAISPTGNNSPLHF	TGTGCCATCAGCCCGACAGGGAACAATTCACCCCTCCACTTT
TRBV5-1	TRBD2	TRBJ2-2	NA	CASKSGGRASNTGELFF	TGCGCCAGCAAGTCGGGCGGGAGGGCCTCCAACACCGGGGAGCTGTTTTTT
TRBV19	NA	TRBJ1-2	NA	CATQGFTHGYTF	TGTGCCACCCAAGGGTTTACCCATGGCTACACCTTC
TRBV7-9	NA	TRBJ1-6	NA	CAGGGVGNSPLHF	TGTGCGGGAGGGGGGGTAGGTAATTCACCCCTCCACTTT
TRBV4-1	NA	TRBJ1-3	NA	CASSPVTGNTIYF	TGCGCCAGCAGCCCAGTCACGGGGAACACCATATATTTT
TRBV11-2	NA	TRBJ1-1	NA	CASSLGTLGNTEAFF	TGTGCCAGCAGCCTCGGGACACTCGGGAACACTGAAGCTTTCTTT
TRBV20-1	NA	TRBJ1-1	NA	CSVDANTEAFF	TGCAGTGTGGACGCTAACACTGAAGCTTTCTTT
TRBV6-6	TRBD1	TRBJ1-5	NA	CASSYKAGGGGHF	TGTGCCAGCAGTTACAAGGCAGGGGGCGGTGGGCATTTT
TRBV4-3	NA	TRBJ2-3	NA	CASSQNVKPFLDTQYF	TGCGCCAGCAGCCAGAACGTGAAACCCTTTCTAGATACGCAGTATTTT
TRBV11-2	NA	TRBJ2-7	NA	CASSLSSSFYEQYF	TGTGCCAGCAGCCTTTCGTCCTCATTCTACGAGCAGTACTTC
TRBV7-9	NA	TRBJ1-1	NA	CASSSRRTGKIKMNTEAFF	TGTGCCAGCAGCTCCCGCCGGACCGGGAAAATAAAAATGAACACTGAAGCTTTCTTT
TRBV5-6	TRBD1	TRBJ2-2	NA	CASSLLVWVTGANTGELFF	TGTGCCAGCAGCTTGCTCGTGTGGGTGACAGGGGCAAACACCGGGGAGCTGTTTTTT
TRBV27	NA	TRBJ2-2	NA	CASSLVGDEELFF	TGTGCCAGCAGTTTGGTCGGGGACGAGGAGCTGTTTTTT
TRBV7-8	TRBD1	TRBJ2-7	NA	CASSLVRGFDEQYF	TGTGCCAGCAGCTTAGTCAGGGGGTTCGACGAGCAGTACTTC
TRBV18	NA	TRBJ1-2	NA	CASSPQGGGYTF	TGTGCCAGCTCACCACAGGGAGGTGGCTACACCTTC
TRBV21-1	NA	TRBJ2-1	once	CASARGRDKVWDEQFF	TGTGCCAGCGCCAGGGGACGGGATAAGGTGTGGGATGAGCAGTTCTTC
TRBV10-1	NA	TRBJ2-1	NA	CASSEGLAPNNEQFF	TGCGCCAGCAGTGAGGGGCTAGCGCCAAACAATGAGCAGTTCTTC
TRBV11-2	NA	TRBJ1-4	NA	CASSLGQFQSRTNEKLFF	TGTGCCAGCAGCTTAGGCCAGTTTCAGTCGAGAACTAATGAAAAACTGTTTTTT
TRBV27	TRBD1	TRBJ2-7	once	CASRDRGSSYEQYF	TGTGCCAGCAGAGACAGGGGGAGCTCCTACGAGCAGTACTTC
TRBV6-5	NA	TRBJ2-1	NA	CASRPPGQSYNEQFF	TGTGCCAGCAGACCACCGGGACAATCCTACAATGAGCAGTTCTTC
TRBV10-1	NA	TRBJ1-1	NA	CASSESSGRGTEAFF	TGCGCCAGCAGTGAGTCGTCAGGCAGAGGGACTGAAGCTTTCTTT
TRBV4-2	TRBD1	TRBJ2-6	once	CASSQGTFGQGFSGANVLTF	TGTGCCAGCAGCCAAGGAACCTTCGGACAGGGGTTCTCTGGGGCCAACGTCCTGACTTTC
TRBV27	TRBD1	TRBJ1-5	NA	CASSLDREDQPQHF	TGTGCCAGCAGTCTCGACAGGGAGGATCAGCCCCAGCATTTT
TRBV2	NA	TRBJ1-1	NA	CASSDGLVLEAFF	TGTGCCAGCAGCGACGGACTGGTCCTGGAAGCTTTCTTT
TRBV3-1/TRBV3-2	NA	TRBJ1-4	NA	CASSSRTDEKLFF	TGTGCCAGCAGCTCCCGGACAGATGAAAAACTGTTTTTT
TRBV2	TRBD2	TRBJ2-7	NA	CASKWTSGLSYEQYF	TGTGCCAGCAAATGGACTAGCGGGCTCTCCTACGAGCAGTACTTC
TRBV11-2	TRBD2	TRBJ2-1	NA	CASSPRLAATHNEQFF	TGTGCCAGCAGCCCCCGACTAGCGGCCACCCACAATGAGCAGTTCTTC
TRBV6-6	NA	TRBJ1-5	NA	CASREGNQPQHF	TGTGCCAGCCGCGAAGGTAATCAGCCCCAGCATTTT
TRBV24-1	TRBD2	TRBJ2-1	NA	CATSAAWAGGPNNEQFF	TGTGCCACCAGTGCCGCGTGGGCGGGAGGGCCGAACAATGAGCAGTTCTTC
TRBV6-5	NA	TRBJ1-2	NA	CASSRAGADYGYTF	TGTGCCAGCAGTCGAGCAGGGGCCGACTATGGCTACACCTTC
TRBV7-9	TRBD1	TRBJ1-4	few	CASSVGTGGQEKLFF	TGTGCCAGCAGCGTCGGGACAGGGGGCCAAGAAAAACTGTTTTTT
TRBV6-4	NA	TRBJ1-5	once	CASSVTVNQPQHF	TGTGCCAGCAGTGTTACTGTCAATCAGCCCCAGCATTTT
TRBV11-2	NA	TRBJ2-5	NA	CASSLVGKIRQETQYF	TGTGCCAGCAGCTTAGTGGGGAAGATCCGACAAGAGACCCAGTACTTC
TRBV18	NA	TRBJ1-5	NA	CASSPAGVNQPQHF	TGTGCCAGCTCTCCCGCGGGGGTCAATCAGCCCCAGCATTTT
TRBV27	TRBD1	TRBJ2-7	NA	CASAIGTGGGEQYF	TGTGCCAGCGCGATCGGGACAGGGGGGGGCGAGCAGTACTTC
TRBV4-1	NA	TRBJ2-3	NA	CASLGVDTQYF	TGCGCCAGTTTAGGGGTAGATACGCAGTATTTT
TRBV15	TRBD1	TRBJ2-3	NA	CATSRGRGTDTQYF	TGTGCCACCAGCAGAGGCAGGGGGACAGATACGCAGTATTTT
TRBV30	NA	TRBJ1-2	NA	CAWNIGGGTYGYTF	TGTGCCTGGAACATAGGCGGGGGCACCTATGGCTACACCTTC
TRBV9	NA	TRBJ2-5	NA	CASSVDSLARTQYF	TGTGCCAGCAGCGTAGATTCCCTAGCTCGGACCCAGTACTTC
TRBV6-4	NA	TRBJ2-1	NA	CASSDSGQVPYNEQFF	TGTGCCAGCAGTGACTCAGGGCAGGTCCCCTACAATGAGCAGTTCTTC
TRBV20-1	NA	TRBJ1-2	NA	CSASTRGTGYPLNYGYTF	TGCAGTGCTAGTACCCGAGGCACAGGGTACCCCCTTAACTATGGCTACACCTTC